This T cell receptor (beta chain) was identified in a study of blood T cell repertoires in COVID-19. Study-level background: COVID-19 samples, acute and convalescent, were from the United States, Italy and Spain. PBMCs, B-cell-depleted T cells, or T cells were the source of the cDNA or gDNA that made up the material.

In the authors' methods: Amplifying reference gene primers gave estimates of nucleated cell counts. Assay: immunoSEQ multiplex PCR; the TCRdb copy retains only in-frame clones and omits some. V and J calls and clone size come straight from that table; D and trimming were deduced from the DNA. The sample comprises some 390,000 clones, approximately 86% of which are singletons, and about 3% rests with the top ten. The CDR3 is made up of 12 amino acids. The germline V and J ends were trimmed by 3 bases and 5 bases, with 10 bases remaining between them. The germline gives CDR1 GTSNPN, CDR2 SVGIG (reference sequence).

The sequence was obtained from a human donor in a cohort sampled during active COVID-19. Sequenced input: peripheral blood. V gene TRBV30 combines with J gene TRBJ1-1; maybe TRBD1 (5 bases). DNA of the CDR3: TGTGCCTGGAGCCAGGGCCGGACTGAAGCTTTCTTT. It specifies CAWSQGRTEAFF.